This T cell receptor beta chain was recovered during a study of shared clonotypes between healthy human individuals. Across the whole study: CD4 naive and CD4 memory each took three plates per donor, while CD8 naive took two and CD8 memory one.

Study observations and caveats: Large depth notwithstanding, sorted-subset sequencing proved incomplete by rarefaction.

Division of CD4+ cells produced a CD45RA+ naive subset and a CD45RA-negative memory subset. DNA at about 210 ng, 25,000 to 35,000 T cell genomes, went into sorted-subset replicate PCRs. The repertoire was sequenced with immunoSEQ multiplex PCR; TCRdb's copy has only in-frame clones and lacks some. The sample consists of 2,500,000 or so clones, around nine tenths of them appearing once. CDR1 LNHDA and CDR2 SQIVND come from the germline V gene (reference sequence). Trimming cost V 5 bases and J 0 bases, with 10 bases left between them. There are 14 residues in the CDR3. Comments on this clone: Its specificity is not known.

The chain recombines TRBV19 with TRBJ1-1; unclear D gene. The material sequenced was naive CD4+ T cells sorted from blood. Subset of the sample: CD45RA+ positively selected. This clonotype was sampled from a man aged 18 to 35 in good health. CDR3: CASSELAMNTEAFF. CDR3 sequence (DNA): TGTGCCAGTAGTGAGCTGGCTATGAACACTGAAGCTTTCTTT.